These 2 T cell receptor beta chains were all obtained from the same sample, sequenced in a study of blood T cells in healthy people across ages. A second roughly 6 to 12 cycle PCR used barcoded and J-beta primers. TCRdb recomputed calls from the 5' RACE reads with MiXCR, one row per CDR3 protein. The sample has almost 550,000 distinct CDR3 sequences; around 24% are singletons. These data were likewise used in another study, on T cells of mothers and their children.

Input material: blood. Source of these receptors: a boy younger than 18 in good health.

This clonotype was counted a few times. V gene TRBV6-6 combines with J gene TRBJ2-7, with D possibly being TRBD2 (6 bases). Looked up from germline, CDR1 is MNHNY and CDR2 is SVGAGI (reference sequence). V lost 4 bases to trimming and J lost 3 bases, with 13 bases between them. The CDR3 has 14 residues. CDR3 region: CASSLDGTYYEQYF. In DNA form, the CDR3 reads TGTGCCAGCAGTTTAGATGGGACTTACTACGAGCAGTACTTC.

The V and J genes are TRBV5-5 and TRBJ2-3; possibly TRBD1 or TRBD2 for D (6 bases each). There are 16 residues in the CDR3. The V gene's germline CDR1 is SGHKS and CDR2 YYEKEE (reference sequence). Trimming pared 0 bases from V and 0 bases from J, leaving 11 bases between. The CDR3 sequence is CASSLDRGRSTDTQYF. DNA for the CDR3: TGTGCCAGCAGCTTGGATCGGGGGCGAAGCACAGATACGCAGTATTTT.